This T cell receptor beta chain was sequenced in a study of response to subunit inactivated influenza vaccine. This clonotype was seen at least ten times. Its specificity is not known. CDR1 is SGHRS, CDR2 YFSETQ, per germline. V shed 1 base and J 4 bases; nucleotides not matched to a gene: 7. The CDR3 consists of 16 residues. Study results and limitations: Seasonal influenza vaccination, on each occasion, was suggested by the authors to recruit few new T cells.

TCRdb analysed the RT-PCR reads with MiXCR anew, one entry per CDR3 protein. Counted here are 150,000 or so distinct CDR3 sequences, about 10% occurring once; the ten biggest clones make up roughly a third. V and J are TRBV5-1 and TRBJ2-3; 9 bases map to TRBD2. Specimen: CD8+ T cells sorted from PBMCs, collected 23 months after vaccination. This sequence was found in a man aged 50-75 years who received an inactivated influenza vaccine. CDR3 DNA: TGCGCCAGCAGCTTGCTAGGGTGGACTAGCGCAGATACGCAGTATTTT. Translation gives CASSLLGWTSADTQYF.